The rows below give T cell receptor beta chains drawn from one sample of a study of radiation and T cells in renal cell carcinoma. Generated by immunoSEQ multiplex PCR, the TCRdb table keeps only in-frame clones and is missing some. Of under 200,000 clones in the sample, around 89% were seen once. The specimen was blood, collected from a patient whose treatment included radiotherapy and nephrectomy. The receptors here all came from a woman aged 45-65 years with renal cell carcinoma. CDR3s include the opening cysteine and the closing phenylalanine or tryptophan. The D gene is left open where the match is weak. Size is stated for part of the rows, as once, few or many counts, or as a class when the clone is expanded.

j_call clone_size v_call d_call cdr3_aa cdr3_nt
TRBJ2-7 . TRBV5-1 TRBD2 CASSLPGLADPYEQYF TGCGCCAGCAGCCTACCGGGACTAGCGGACCCCTACGAGCAGTACTTC
TRBJ2-1 . TRBV2 TRBD1 CASIEQGVAEQFF TGTGCCAGCATAGAGCAGGGGGTGGCTGAGCAGTTCTTC
TRBJ2-7 . TRBV6-5 TRBD1 CASSYSTGGREQYF TGTGCCAGCAGTTACTCGACAGGGGGGCGGGAGCAGTACTTC
TRBJ2-1 . TRBV19 . CASSIRGVYNEQFF TGTGCCAGTAGTATAAGGGGGGTCTACAATGAGCAGTTCTTC
TRBJ2-1 . TRBV9 . CASSVAVTLPYNEQFF TGTGCCAGCAGCGTAGCAGTGACCCTACCATACAATGAGCAGTTCTTC
TRBJ2-3 . TRBV11-3 . CASSLGGLGTQYF TGTGCCAGCAGCTTAGGGGGCCTCGGTACGCAGTATTTT
TRBJ2-4 . TRBV5-1 . CASSLEGPQDIQYF TGCGCCAGCAGCTTGGAGGGCCCCCAAGACATTCAGTACTTC
TRBJ2-1 . TRBV4-3 . CASSQVTHNEQFF TGCGCCAGCAGCCAAGTGACCCACAATGAGCAGTTCTTC
TRBJ1-1 . TRBV7-2 . CASSLSLTGTEAFF TGTGCCAGCAGCTTAAGCCTTACAGGCACTGAAGCTTTCTTT
TRBJ2-1 once TRBV5-4 TRBD1 CASSWVQGARYNEQFF TGTGCCAGCAGCTGGGTACAGGGGGCGCGCTACAATGAGCAGTTCTTC
TRBJ1-6 . TRBV9 . CASSVTGDNSPLHF TGTGCCAGCAGCGTAACAGGAGATAATTCACCCCTCCACTTT
TRBJ1-2 . TRBV9 . CASSAQVPGDYGYTF TGTGCCAGCAGCGCTCAGGTGCCCGGGGACTATGGCTACACCTTC
TRBJ1-2 . TRBV7-2 TRBD1 CASSSYPDRGNYGYTF TGTGCCAGCAGCTCTTACCCGGACAGGGGTAACTATGGCTACACCTTC
TRBJ1-6 . TRBV7-9 . CASSLGGLGSPLHF TGTGCCAGCAGCTTAGGCGGCCTGGGTTCACCCCTCCACTTT
TRBJ2-7 . TRBV10-2 TRBD2 CASSESNVAGAPGYEQYF TGCGCCAGCAGTGAGTCGAATGTAGCGGGGGCCCCAGGCTACGAGCAGTACTTC
TRBJ2-7 . TRBV28 . CASSRGPFEQYF TGTGCCAGCAGTCGCGGGCCCTTTGAGCAGTACTTC
TRBJ1-3 . TRBV7-2 . CASSLGGVGFTGNTIYF TGTGCCAGCAGCTTAGGGGGGGTCGGGTTCACGGGAAACACCATATATTTT
TRBJ1-1 . TRBV15 . CATSRDRSRAGAEAFF TGTGCCACCAGCAGAGATCGGAGCCGGGCCGGCGCTGAAGCTTTCTTT
TRBJ2-5 . TRBV18 . CASSPKQETQYF TGTGCCAGCTCACCGAAGCAAGAGACCCAGTACTTC
TRBJ1-5 . TRBV2 . CASGGEIRNQPQHF TGTGCCAGCGGGGGGGAAATTCGGAATCAGCCCCAGCATTTT
TRBJ1-5 . TRBV7-9 . CASSFDSNQPQHF TGTGCCAGCAGCTTTGATAGCAATCAGCCCCAGCATTTT
TRBJ2-2 . TRBV10-3 . CAISESEGGELFF TGTGCCATCAGTGAGTCTGAGGGCGGGGAGCTGTTTTTT
TRBJ1-6 . TRBV5-1 . CASRPAARNSPLHF TGCGCCAGCAGGCCCGCCGCCCGTAATTCACCCCTCCACTTT
TRBJ2-7 . TRBV11-1 . CASSRTEAWSYEQYF TGTGCCAGCAGCCGGACGGAGGCCTGGTCCTACGAGCAGTACTTC
TRBJ1-4 once TRBV6-6 . CASSTHRTDNEKLFF TGTGCCAGCAGTACCCATAGGACGGATAATGAAAAACTGTTTTTT
TRBJ2-2 . TRBV19 . CASSKGEGGYTGELFF TGTGCCAGTAGTAAGGGCGAGGGGGGGTACACCGGGGAGCTGTTTTTT
TRBJ1-1 . TRBV5-6 . CASSRIDRGERNTEAFF TGTGCCAGCAGCCGGATAGATCGGGGGGAAAGGAACACTGAAGCTTTCTTT
TRBJ2-1 . TRBV11-3 TRBD2 CASSLGTSGGNEQFF TGTGCCAGCAGCTTAGGGACTAGCGGGGGTAATGAGCAGTTCTTC
TRBJ2-2 . TRBV18 TRBD2 CASSPQGTSGVSGAGELFF TGTGCCAGCTCACCACAAGGTACCAGCGGGGTGTCTGGCGCCGGGGAGCTGTTTTTT
TRBJ1-2 few TRBV6-5 . CASSNRVNGYTF TGTGCCAGCAGTAACAGGGTGAATGGCTACACCTTC
TRBJ1-1 . TRBV6-1 TRBD1 CASSQTGSEAFF TGTGCCAGCAGCCAGACAGGGAGTGAAGCTTTCTTT
TRBJ2-5 . TRBV2 . CASSEREGSRTQYF TGTGCCAGCAGTGAAAGAGAGGGGTCCCGGACCCAGTACTTC
TRBJ2-6 . TRBV4-3 TRBD2 CASSQTSGGSGANVLTF TGCGCCAGCAGCCAAACTAGCGGGGGTTCTGGGGCCAACGTCCTGACTTTC
TRBJ1-1 . TRBV5-1 . CASSPSRITNTEAFF TGCGCCAGCAGCCCGAGTCGAATAACGAACACTGAAGCTTTCTTT
TRBJ1-1 . TRBV6-1 . CASRKGTLSAFF TGTGCCAGCAGAAAGGGGACTTTGTCGGCTTTCTTT
TRBJ1-1 . TRBV5-4 . CASSQRDLNTEAFF TGTGCCAGCAGCCAGCGGGACCTGAACACTGAAGCTTTCTTT
TRBJ1-5 . TRBV19 . CASSYPPSNQPQHF TGTGCCAGTAGTTACCCACCGAGCAATCAGCCCCAGCATTTT
TRBJ1-3 . TRBV5-5 . CASSLDPYSGNTIYF TGTGCCAGCAGCTTGGACCCTTACTCTGGAAACACCATATATTTT
TRBJ2-2 once TRBV28 TRBD2 CASSSVGGTRTRELFF TGTGCCAGCAGTTCCGTGGGAGGGACCCGCACGCGGGAGCTGTTTTTT
TRBJ1-2 many TRBV7-9 . CASRLENWRGPNYGYTF TGTGCCAGCAGGTTAGAAAACTGGCGGGGGCCAAACTATGGCTACACCTTC
TRBJ1-1 few TRBV10-3 . CAISESMTGNTEAFF TGTGCCATCAGTGAGTCGATGACAGGGAACACTGAAGCTTTCTTT
TRBJ1-3 . TRBV18 . CASSDGFSGNTIYF TGTGCCAGCTCAGATGGGTTCTCTGGAAACACCATATATTTT